These 27 T cell receptor beta chains originate from one sample sequenced in a study of T cells in Graves' hyperthyroidism and ophthalmopathy. Amplified regions were TCR beta CDR3 sequences from RNA transcripts. The HTBI primer set was used in a first-round RT-PCR of the TCR CDR3. TCRdb re-called the multiplex PCR reads with MiXCR, one entry per CDR3 protein. The table has more than 250,000 distinct CDR3 sequences, around 15% seen once. Sequenced material: blood. These receptors all come from a woman between 45 and 60 years old with Graves' hyperthyroidism that later progressed to Graves' ophthalmopathy.

As to this clonotype: A read error is possible here, since a much larger clone lies one base away. The chain couples TRBV10-3 to TRBJ2-5; either TRBD1 or TRBD2 may fit D (5 bases each). Germline V gives CDR1 ENHRY, CDR2 SYGVKD. This CDR3 has 13 residues. CDR3 nucleotide sequence: TGTGTCATCAGTCGGGACCAGGCAGAGACCCAGTACTTC. Its protein is CVISRDQAETQYF.

The chain recombines TRBV27 with TRBJ1-4; D might be TRBD1 (6 bases). Germline lookup yields CDR1 MNHEY and CDR2 SMNVEV (reference sequence). CDR3 length equals 18 residues. The V end was cut by 3 bases, the J end by 5 bases, with 22 bases between. The CDR3 DNA is TGTGCCAGCAGTTTGGAGACCCCCGGGGGGCGAGAAAATGAAAAACTGTTTTTT. Translating gives CASSLETPGGRENEKLFF.

In this sample, this clonotype turned up many times. The CDR3 region is CASSLTRQNTEAFF. CDR3 coding DNA: TGTGCCAGCAGTTTAACCCGACAGAACACTGAAGCTTTCTTT. V usage is TRBV28 and J usage is TRBJ1-1; D call uncertain. The germline CDR1 and CDR2 sequences are MDHEN and SYDVKM. The CDR3 sequence is 14 residues long. V was cut by 2 bases and J by 1 base, with 8 bases left in between.

This clonotype was seen ten or more times. The chain carries TRBV3-1 and TRBJ2-3; 13 bases agree with TRBD2. V was clipped by 0 bases and J by 9 bases; unmatched bases: 9. The germline gives CDR1 LGHDT, CDR2 YNNKEL (reference sequence). CDR3 length: 17 amino acids. CDR3 protein: CASSQENGLLAGGTQYF. The CDR3, as DNA: TGTGCCAGCAGCCAAGAAAATGGGTTACTAGCGGGAGGGACGCAGTATTTT.

This clonotype was seen many times. The chain combines TRBV27 with TRBJ2-5; D could derive from TRBD1 or TRBD2 (5 bases each). Germline loops: CDR1 MNHEY, CDR2 SMNVEV (reference sequence). Trimming shortened V by 6 bases and J by 1 base, and 15 bases separated the two germline ends. The CDR3 covers 15 residues. Written as DNA, the CDR3 is TGTGCCAGCAGGCTCTACCCCGGGGCCCAAGAGACCCAGTACTTC. As protein: CASRLYPGAQETQYF.

This clonotype came up a few times. The chain carries TRBV19 and TRBJ1-3; D is ambiguous. V was trimmed by 3 bases and J by 0 bases, leaving 3 bases between them. Germline V CDR1 and CDR2: LNHDA, SQIVND (reference sequence). The CDR3 is 13 amino acids. Written as DNA, the CDR3 is TGTGCCAGTAGTATCAGCTCTGGAAACACCATATATTTT. It is translated as CASSISSGNTIYF.

This rearrangement joins TRBV7-3 to TRBJ2-3; 10 bases align to TRBD2. The J segment lost 7 bases and the V segment lost 5 bases, leaving 9 bases of the junction unmatched. The CDR3 runs to 15 residues. Germline lookup yields CDR1 SGHTA and CDR2 FQGTGA. CDR3 residues: CASSLSASGRYTQYF. The CDR3 DNA is TGTGCCAGCAGCCTTAGTGCTAGCGGGAGATATACGCAGTATTTT. Supplemented by reference TRBV7-3 and TRBJ2-3, the full variable domain reads GAGVSQTPSNKVTEKGKYVELRCDPISGHTALYWYRQSLGQGPEFLIYFQGTGAADDSGLPNDRFFAVRPEGSVSTLKIQRTERGDSAVYLCASSLSASGRYTQYFGPGTRLTVL.

Only a few counts were recorded for this clonotype. The chain carries TRBV5-1 and TRBJ1-5; D not certain. This CDR3 is 13 amino acids long. V was clipped by 4 bases and J by 1 base, with 6 bases between them. The germline V gene encodes CDR1 SGHRS and CDR2 YFSETQ. DNA for the CDR3: TGCGCCAGCAGCCCCATGAGCAATCAGCCCCAGCATTTT. This encodes CASSPMSNQPQHF.

This clonotype was picked up many times. V and J are TRBV6-1 and TRBJ2-6; TRBD1 matches at 8 bases. The junction had 4 bases not matched to a gene; V was cut back by 5 bases and J by 1 base. This CDR3 comprises 16 residues. Looked up from germline, CDR1 is MNHNS and CDR2 is SASEGT. CDR3: CASSRDRRSGANVLTF. The CDR3 bases are TGTGCCAGCAGTAGGGACAGGCGGTCTGGGGCCAACGTCCTGACTTTC.

This clonotype occurred many times. The V gene is TRBV3-1, the J gene TRBJ2-3; D is perhaps TRBD2 (5 bases). V lost 1 base, J lost 3 bases, and 14 bases lay in between. In germline, CDR1 is LGHDT, CDR2 YNNKEL (reference sequence). This CDR3 is built from 16 residues. The CDR3 DNA reads as TGTGCCAGCAGCCAAGGGACGCTCCCGGGAACAGATACGCAGTATTTT. Protein sequence: CASSQGTLPGTDTQYF.

This clonotype was seen a handful of times. The chain recombines TRBV15 with TRBJ2-1; no reliable D call. Trimming cost V 0 bases and J 6 bases, with 3 bases left between them. From germline, CDR1 is LNHNV and CDR2 YYDKDF (reference sequence). This CDR3 is built from 12 residues. The CDR3 coding sequence is TGTGCCACCAGCAGAGATAGCAATGAGCAGTTCTTC. Its protein is CATSRDSNEQFF.

The sample holds a few counts of this clonotype. The chain has TRBV29-1 and TRBJ1-5, with D maybe TRBD1 (5 bases). Germline V CDR1 and CDR2: SQVTM, ANQGSEA. Trimming stripped 3 bases from V and 7 bases from J, with 10 bases between. The CDR3 is made up of 12 amino acids. The CDR3, as DNA: TGCAGCGTTGACAGGGATAACCAGCCCCAGCATTTT. Translation: CSVDRDNQPQHF.

This clonotype showed up many times. The chain joins TRBV5-1 to TRBJ2-1; D not resolved. The CDR3 extends over 15 amino acids. CDR1 and CDR2 from the germline V gene are SGHRS and YFSETQ. Trimming pared 0 bases from V and 7 bases from J, leaving 14 bases between. In DNA form, the CDR3 reads TGCGCCAGCAGCTTGGCGCCAAAGGCGGTAAATGAGCAGTTCTTC. It is translated as CASSLAPKAVNEQFF.

With regard to this clonotype: Sequence at one end of the junction differs from germline and may be a read error. The chain couples TRBV2 to TRBJ1-5; D not certain. Germline V gene lookup returns CDR1 SNHLY and CDR2 FYNNEI. The CDR3 length is 15 residues. CDR3 in amino acids: CASSVHGIGNQLQHF. CDR3 DNA: TGTGCCAGCAGTGTACACGGAATAGGGAATCAGCTCCAGCATTTT. Full variable domain (missing parts from reference TRBV2 and TRBJ1-5): EPEVTQTPSHQVTQMGQEVILRCVPISNHLYFYWYRQILGQKVEFLVSFYNNEISEKSEIFDDQFSVERPDGSNFTLKIRSTKLEDSAMYFCASSVHGIGNQLQHFGDGTRLSIL.

This clonotype was counted many times. This chain links TRBV2 with TRBJ1-5; D remains unclear. CDR1 and CDR2 (germline): SNHLY, FYNNEI. Between the trimmed V and J ends, which lost 3 bases and 5 bases, there was a span of 14 bases. This CDR3 is 15 amino acids long. As DNA, the CDR3 is TGTGCCAGCAGTGAGATGCAACCCCGGGATCAGCCCCAGCATTTT. It specifies CASSEMQPRDQPQHF.

This chain joins TRBV9 and TRBJ1-5; D unclear. The ends were cut back, 0 bases at V and 5 bases at J, with 9 bases in the middle. Germline V CDR1 and CDR2: SGDLS, YYNGEE. The CDR3 totals 14 residues. In DNA, the CDR3 is TGTGCCAGCAGCGTAGTAGACACCGATCAGCCCCAGCATTTT. Translated: CASSVVDTDQPQHF.

This clonotype was picked up one time. V and J are TRBV20-1 and TRBJ2-7; TRBD2 might be the D (6 bases). Trimming shortened V by 5 bases and J by 4 bases, and 21 bases separated the two germline ends. The CDR3 is 15 residues long. The germline gives CDR1 DFQATT, CDR2 SNEGSKA (reference sequence). DNA for the CDR3: TGCAGTGCTTCGGACCGGGGTGGAGGGTCATACGAGCAGTACTTC. Protein product: CSASDRGGGSYEQYF.

The rearrangement uses TRBV9 and TRBJ2-2; 9 bases map to TRBD2. CDR3 length: 16 amino acids. V trimming: 0 bases; J trimming: 7 bases; junction bases outside the gene matches: 7. CDR1 SGDLS and CDR2 YYNGEE come from the germline V gene. In DNA, the CDR3 is TGTGCCAGCAGCGTAGCTCAGCGGGAGGTTCACGGGGAGCTGTTTTTT. Protein: CASSVAQREVHGELFF.

Only a few counts were recorded for this clonotype. The rearrangement links TRBV2 to TRBJ2-2, with D unresolved. Germline CDR1 reads SNHLY; CDR2 reads FYNNEI. V lost 1 base to trimming and J lost 6 bases, with 9 bases between them. The length of the CDR3 is 14 residues. DNA for the CDR3: TGTGCCAGCAGTGAAGACTCCAACCCCGGGGAGCTGTTTTTT. This encodes CASSEDSNPGELFF.

This clonotype has a count of ten or more. The V and J genes are TRBV30 and TRBJ1-1, with D perhaps TRBD1 (6 bases). The CDR3 consists of 18 residues. Germline values: CDR1 GTSNPN, CDR2 SVGIG (reference sequence). With 3 bases removed from V and 0 bases from J, the gap between germline ends came to 23 bases. CDR3 protein: CAWSHESRDTTMNTEAFF. The CDR3 DNA reads TGTGCCTGGAGCCACGAGTCCCGGGACACTACCATGAACACTGAAGCTTTCTTT.

This clonotype appeared many times. V is TRBV28 and J is TRBJ2-7, with 9 bases lining up with TRBD1. Germline CDR1 and CDR2: MDHEN and SYDVKM. This CDR3 spans 16 amino acids. V shed 4 bases and J 5 bases; nucleotides not matched to a gene: 12. The CDR3 loop is CASSSSGTGKPHEQYF. The DNA of the CDR3 is TGTGCCAGCAGTTCATCCGGGACAGGGAAGCCCCACGAGCAGTACTTC.

About this clonotype itself: The junction departs from germline at one end; a sequencing error may be responsible. The CDR3 region has the DNA TGTGCCAGCAGCCCCCGGCGGAGTATGAACACCGGGGGGCTGTTTTTT. Amino acids: CASSPRRSMNTGGLFF. The rearrangement links TRBV9 to TRBJ2-2, with TRBD2 as a possible D gene (6 bases). The germline V gene has CDR1 SGDLS and CDR2 YYNGEE. There are 16 residues in the CDR3.

This clonotype was counted ten times or more. The chain employs TRBV5-1 and TRBJ1-6; D is unresolved. The V end lost 4 bases, the J end lost 10 bases, and 15 bases lay between the germline ends. From germline, CDR1 is SGHRS and CDR2 YFSETQ. The CDR3 is made up of 14 amino acids. CDR3 sequence (DNA): TGCGCCAGCAGCGCAGAGCTCGGAGACTCACCCCTCCACTTT. As protein: CASSAELGDSPLHF.

This clonotype was found many times. The chain couples TRBV3-1 to TRBJ2-7, with 7 bases that match TRBD2. The CDR3 loop spans 16 amino acids. Germline loops: CDR1 LGHDT, CDR2 YNNKEL (reference sequence). Losses at the gene ends were 5 bases for V and 6 bases for J; bases not matched to a gene: 16. This CDR3 reads CASSSPAGGGVLEQYF. The CDR3 DNA sequence: TGTGCCAGCAGCTCACCCGCCGGGGGAGGGGTGCTCGAGCAGTACTTC.

This clonotype was seen many times. The chain links TRBV7-2 to TRBJ2-7, with unresolved D. Trimming cost V 2 bases and J 7 bases, with 6 bases left between them. CDR1 and CDR2 (germline): SGHTA, FQGNSA. This CDR3 has 11 amino acids. The CDR3 DNA reads as TGTGCCAGCAGCTTATCCCTGGAGCAGTACTTC. It encodes CASSLSLEQYF.

This clonotype has at least ten counts. The gene calls are TRBV3-1 and TRBJ2-1; 9 nucleotides agree with TRBD2. CDR1 is LGHDT, CDR2 YNNKEL, per germline (reference sequence). This CDR3 has 18 amino acids. V gave up 1 base and J gave up 7 bases; unmatched junction bases: 14. This CDR3 is CASSQVRVAGVRGNEQFF. Written as DNA, the CDR3 is TGTGCCAGCAGCCAAGTAAGGGTAGCGGGAGTGCGAGGGAATGAGCAGTTCTTC.

The chain recombines TRBV5-5 with TRBJ2-2; D not resolved. CDR1 is SGHKS and CDR2 is YYEKEE in the germline V gene (reference sequence). The V end was cut by 1 base, the J end by 0 bases, with 7 bases between. The CDR3 is 15 residues long. CDR3 amino acids: CASSLRATNTGELFF. In DNA form, the CDR3 reads TGTGCCAGCAGCTTGAGGGCGACGAACACCGGGGAGCTGTTTTTT.